This T cell receptor (beta chain) comes out of a study of sequential checkpoint blockade in melanoma. The table came from immunoSEQ multiplex PCR; TCRdb's copy has only in-frame clones and leaves some out. Altogether 15,000 to 20,000 clones are present, roughly 61% being singletons, with the ten largest covering 17%. Sample treatment: randomized to nivolumab then ipilimumab (arm A) or the reverse (arm B). The table lists this clone with a few counts. The starting material was CD8+ T cells sorted from blood (inferred from file names), obtained from a patient given nivolumab and ipilimumab in sequence. The TCR originated in a human donor with melanoma.

The CDR3 is CASNPVGGEQYF. The CDR3 bases are TGTGCCAGCAACCCCGTGGGGGGCGAGCAGTACTTC. J is TRBJ2-7 and V is TRBV6-5; a possible D gene is TRBD2 (6 bases). CDR1 and CDR2 from the germline V gene are MNHEY and SVGAGI. The ends were cut back, 7 bases at V and 6 bases at J, with 13 bases in the middle. This CDR3 is built from 12 residues.